This T cell receptor (beta chain) appears in the sequencing data of a study of shared clonotypes between healthy human individuals. Study-wide findings and caveats: Tissue TCR repertoires likely differ from these blood-only repertoires. Represented genetic and exposure-history diversity was restricted by having few donors.

This clone was detected once. What it recognizes is unknown. CD45RA+ naive and CD45RA-negative memory subsets were separated from CD4+ cells. Germline V gene sequence: CDR1 MNHNS, CDR2 SASEGT. The CDR3 covers 16 residues. V was clipped by 0 bases and J by 7 bases; unmatched bases: 8. This table comes from immunoSEQ multiplex PCR, and its TCRdb copy is limited to in-frame clones, with some not included. This table has roughly 2.4 million clones, approximately 96% appearing once. This chain connects TRBV6-1 to TRBJ2-3; 9 nucleotides align to TRBD2. The receptor's source is a man between 18 and 29 years old in good health. The specimen was naive CD4+ T cells sorted from blood. As to subset: CD45RA+ positively selected. DNA for the CDR3: TGTGCCAGCAGTGAAGCCCCTAGCGGGGCAGGGTATACGCAGTATTTT. This gives the protein CASSEAPSGAGYTQYF.